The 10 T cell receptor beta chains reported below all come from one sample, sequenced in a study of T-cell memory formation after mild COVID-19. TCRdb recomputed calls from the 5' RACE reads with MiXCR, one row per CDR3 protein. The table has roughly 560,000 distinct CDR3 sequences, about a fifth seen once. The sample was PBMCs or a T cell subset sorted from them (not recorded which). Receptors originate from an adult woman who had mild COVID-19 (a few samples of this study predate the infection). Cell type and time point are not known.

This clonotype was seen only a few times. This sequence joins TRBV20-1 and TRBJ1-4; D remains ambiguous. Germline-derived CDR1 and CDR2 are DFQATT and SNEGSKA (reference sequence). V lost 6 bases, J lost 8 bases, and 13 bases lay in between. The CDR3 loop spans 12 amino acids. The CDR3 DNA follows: TGCAGTGCCTCCGGGAGCCTGGAAAAACTGTTTTTT. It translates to CSASGSLEKLFF.

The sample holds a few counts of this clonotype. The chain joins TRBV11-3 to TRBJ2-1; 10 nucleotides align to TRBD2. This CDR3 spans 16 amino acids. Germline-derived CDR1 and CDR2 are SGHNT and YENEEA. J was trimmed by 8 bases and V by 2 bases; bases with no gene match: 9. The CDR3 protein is CASSLPTSGLIYEQFF. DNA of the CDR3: TGTGCCAGCAGCTTACCGACTAGCGGGCTTATCTATGAGCAGTTCTTC.

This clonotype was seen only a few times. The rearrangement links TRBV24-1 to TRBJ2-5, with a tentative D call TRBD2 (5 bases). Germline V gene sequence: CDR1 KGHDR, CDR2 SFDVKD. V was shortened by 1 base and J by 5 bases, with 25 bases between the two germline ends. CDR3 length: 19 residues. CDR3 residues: CATSDFTHSSRRSGETQYF. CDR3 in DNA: TGTGCCACCAGTGATTTCACGCATAGCTCGCGGAGGTCGGGTGAGACCCAGTACTTC.

CDR3: CASRGGSANTEAFF. Here the CDR3 DNA reads TGTGCCAGCAGAGGGGGGTCCGCGAACACTGAAGCTTTCTTT. The rearrangement joins TRBV9 to TRBJ1-1, with D perhaps TRBD1 (6 bases). Deletions cut 5 bases from V and 1 base from J, with 12 bases between. This CDR3 region has 14 residues. CDR1 is SGDLS and CDR2 is YYNGEE in the germline V gene.

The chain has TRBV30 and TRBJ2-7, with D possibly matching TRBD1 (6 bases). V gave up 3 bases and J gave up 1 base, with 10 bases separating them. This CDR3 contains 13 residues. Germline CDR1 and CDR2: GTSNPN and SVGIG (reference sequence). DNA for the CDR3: TGTGCCTGGAGAAGGGGGTCTTCCTACGAGCAGTACTTC. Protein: CAWRRGSSYEQYF.

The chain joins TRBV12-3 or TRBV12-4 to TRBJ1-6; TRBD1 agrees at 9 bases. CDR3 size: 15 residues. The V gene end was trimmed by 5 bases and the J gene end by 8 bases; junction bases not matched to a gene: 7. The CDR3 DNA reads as TGTGCCAGCAGTCCGCAACAGGGGGCGCATTCACCCCTCCACTTT. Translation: CASSPQQGAHSPLHF.

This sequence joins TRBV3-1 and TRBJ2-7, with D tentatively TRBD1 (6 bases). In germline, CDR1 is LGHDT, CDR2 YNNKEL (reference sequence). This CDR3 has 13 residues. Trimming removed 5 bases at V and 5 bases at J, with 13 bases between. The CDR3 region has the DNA TGTGCCAGCAGCGTCCAGGGGTCCAACGAGCAGTACTTC. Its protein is CASSVQGSNEQYF.

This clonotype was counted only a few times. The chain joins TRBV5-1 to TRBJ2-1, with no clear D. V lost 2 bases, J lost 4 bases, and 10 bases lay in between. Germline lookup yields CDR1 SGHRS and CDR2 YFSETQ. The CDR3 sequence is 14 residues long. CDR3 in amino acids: CASSFRWLYNEQFF. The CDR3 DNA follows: TGCGCCAGCAGCTTCCGGTGGCTTTACAATGAGCAGTTCTTC. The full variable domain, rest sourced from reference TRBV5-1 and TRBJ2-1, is KAGVTQTPRYLIKTRGQQVTLSCSPISGHRSVSWYQQTPGQGLQFLFEYFSETQRNKGNFPGRFSGRQFSNSRSEMNVSTLELGDSALYLCASSFRWLYNEQFFGPGTRLTVL.

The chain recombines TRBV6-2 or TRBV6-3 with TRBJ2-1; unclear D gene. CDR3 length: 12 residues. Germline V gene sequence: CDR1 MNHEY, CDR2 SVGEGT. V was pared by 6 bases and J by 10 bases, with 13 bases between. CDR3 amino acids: CASRPNPREQFF. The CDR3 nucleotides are TGTGCCAGCAGACCGAATCCCCGGGAGCAGTTCTTC.

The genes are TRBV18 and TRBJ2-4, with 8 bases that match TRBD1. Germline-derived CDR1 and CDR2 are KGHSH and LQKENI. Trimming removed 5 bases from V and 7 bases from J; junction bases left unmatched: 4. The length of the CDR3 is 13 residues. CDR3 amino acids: CASSSGGANIQYF. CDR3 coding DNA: TGTGCCAGCTCATCAGGGGGCGCGAACATTCAGTACTTC.